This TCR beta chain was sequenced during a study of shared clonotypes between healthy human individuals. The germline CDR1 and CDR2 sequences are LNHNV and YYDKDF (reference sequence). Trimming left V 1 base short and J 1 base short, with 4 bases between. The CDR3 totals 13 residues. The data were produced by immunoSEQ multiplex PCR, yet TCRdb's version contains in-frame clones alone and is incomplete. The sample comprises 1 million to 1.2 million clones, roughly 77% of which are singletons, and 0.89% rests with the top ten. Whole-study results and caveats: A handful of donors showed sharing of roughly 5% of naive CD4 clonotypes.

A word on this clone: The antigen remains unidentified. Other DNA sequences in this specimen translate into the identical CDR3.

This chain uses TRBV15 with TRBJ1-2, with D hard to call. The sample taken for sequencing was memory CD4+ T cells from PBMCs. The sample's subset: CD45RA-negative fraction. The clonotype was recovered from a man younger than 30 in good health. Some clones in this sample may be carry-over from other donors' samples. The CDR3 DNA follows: TGTGCCACCAGCAGAGGAGTTAACTATGGCTACACCTTC. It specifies CATSRGVNYGYTF.